There are many counts of the clone carrying this T cell receptor (beta chain). Its antigen remains unknown. Library preparation for TCR beta used quantitative 5'-RACE with molecular barcodes. TCRdb used MiXCR to reprocess the 5' RACE reads, holding one entry per CDR3 protein. The sample carries roughly 150,000 distinct CDR3 sequences, around a third recorded once. The record originates from a study of CD8 T cells in ankylosing spondylitis. Study conclusions and caveats: Reported data indicate significant enrichment of disease-linked clones within matched ankylosing spondylitis synovial fluid. Seemingly distinctive of ankylosing spondylitis blood was a TCR beta motif formed by eight highly homologous variants.

CDR1 and CDR2 from the germline V gene are MNHNS and SASEGT. There are 16 residues in the CDR3. Trimming took 9 bases from V and 5 from J, leaving 24 bases between them. J is TRBJ2-3 and V is TRBV6-1; no clear D. This TCR derives from a male donor with ankylosing spondylitis. The sequenced sample consisted of synovial fluid, either unsorted or a sorted T cell fraction (not recorded which). The CDR3 DNA reads as TGTGCCAGTAAGGATCACCCTTACCGAGGAGAAGATACGCAGTATTTT. Translation: CASKDHPYRGEDTQYF.